Listed here are 3 T cell receptor beta chains from one sample, sequenced in a study of T cells expressing NK-cell markers. TCRdb reprocessed the 5' RACE reads and keeps a single row for each CDR3 protein, giving no DNA. Recorded here are 150,000 to 200,000 distinct CDR3 sequences; the top ten clones represent about a fifth. Sequenced input: blood T cells: a sorted CD56 or NKG2C T cell subset, CD4+ or CD8+ T cells, or bulk PBMC T cells (not recorded which). The receptors derive from a woman between 18 and 70 years old in good health.

V gene TRBV30 combines with J gene TRBJ2-5; checking the TCRdb D call of TRBD2 is not possible without DNA. The germline CDR1 and CDR2 sequences are GTSNPN and SVGIG (reference sequence). This CDR3 is 13 amino acids long. The CDR3 spells CAWSRRRRETQYF.

The chain uses TRBV11-2 and TRBJ2-5; absent DNA, TCRdb's TRBD2 call cannot be checked. Per the germline V gene, CDR1 is SGHAT and CDR2 is FQNNGV. The CDR3 spans 14 residues. The CDR3 region is CASSPGTSRETQYF.

The chain recombines TRBV5-6 with TRBJ1-2; TCRdb's D call, TRBD1, is unchecked because there is no DNA. The CDR3 consists of 15 residues. CDR1 and CDR2 (germline): SGHDT, YYEEEE. This chain's CDR3 is CASSGSGQGIVGYTF.